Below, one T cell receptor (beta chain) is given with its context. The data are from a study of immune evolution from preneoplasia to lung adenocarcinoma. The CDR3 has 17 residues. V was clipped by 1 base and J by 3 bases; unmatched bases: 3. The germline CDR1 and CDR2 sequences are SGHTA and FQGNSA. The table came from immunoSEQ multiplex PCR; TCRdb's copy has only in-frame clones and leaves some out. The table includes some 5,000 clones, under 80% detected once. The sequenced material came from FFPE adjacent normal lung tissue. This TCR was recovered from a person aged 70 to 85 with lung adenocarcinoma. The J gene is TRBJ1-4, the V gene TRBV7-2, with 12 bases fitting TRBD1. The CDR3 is CASSLVGQGASNEKLFF. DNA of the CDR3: TGTGCCAGCAGCTTAGTGGGACAGGGGGCTTCTAATGAAAAACTGTTTTTT. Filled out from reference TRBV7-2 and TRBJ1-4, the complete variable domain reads GAGVSQSPSNKVTEKGKDVELRCDPISGHTALYWYRQSLGQGLEFLIYFQGNSAPDKSGLPSDRFSAERTGGSVSTLTIQRTQQEDSAVYLCASSLVGQGASNEKLFFGSGTQLSVL.